This TCR beta chain was retrieved from a study of T cells in Graves' hyperthyroidism and ophthalmopathy. Findings and limits, study-wide: Ophthalmopathy could be told apart from stable hyperthyroidism with a 13 V-J model.

This CDR3 has 16 amino acids. V gave up 4 bases and J gave up 3 bases; unmatched junction bases: 6. Germline V gene sequence: CDR1 KGHDR, CDR2 SFDVKD. Diagnostic assessment was based on clinical symptoms, serum thyroxine and TRAb, thyroid ultrasound and orbital computed tomography. The source of the PBMCs was 8.5 to 10 ml of fresh peripheral blood. Worth noting for this clonotype: What it binds is not known.

TCR beta CDR3 regions were amplified from RNA. Initially, a first-round RT-PCR of the TCR CDR3 employed the HTBI primer set. Via MiXCR, TCRdb re-called the multiplex PCR reads, giving one row per CDR3 protein. The sample shows approximately 870,000 distinct CDR3 sequences, roughly 40% of them seen only once. The chain combines TRBV24-1 with TRBJ1-4; 8 nucleotides agree with TRBD1. The sequence derives from a man younger than 35 with Graves' hyperthyroidism. Sequenced material: blood. For the CDR3, the DNA is TGTGCCACCAGTGACTCGACAGGGGCGGCTAATGAAAAACTGTTTTTT. Protein sequence: CATSDSTGAANEKLFF.